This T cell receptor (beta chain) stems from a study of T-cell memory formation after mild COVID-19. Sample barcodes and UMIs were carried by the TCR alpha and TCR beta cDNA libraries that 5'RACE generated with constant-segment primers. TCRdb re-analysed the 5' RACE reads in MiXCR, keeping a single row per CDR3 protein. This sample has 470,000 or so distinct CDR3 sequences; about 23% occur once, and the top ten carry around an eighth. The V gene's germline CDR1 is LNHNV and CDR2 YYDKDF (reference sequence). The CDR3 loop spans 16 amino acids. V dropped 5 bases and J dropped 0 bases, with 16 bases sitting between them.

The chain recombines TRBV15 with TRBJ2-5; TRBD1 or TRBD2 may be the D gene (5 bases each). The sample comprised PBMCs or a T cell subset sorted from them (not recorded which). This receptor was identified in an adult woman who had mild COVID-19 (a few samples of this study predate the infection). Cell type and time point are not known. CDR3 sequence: CATSLRPGRDQETQYF. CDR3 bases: TGTGCCACCAGCTTACGGCCAGGGAGAGACCAAGAGACCCAGTACTTC.